The clone carrying this T cell receptor beta chain was recorded once. The CDR3 length is 15 residues. Germline V gene lookup returns CDR1 SGHVS and CDR2 FQNEAQ. Trimming took 4 bases from V and 10 from J, leaving 17 bases between them. The data were produced by immunoSEQ multiplex PCR, yet TCRdb's version contains in-frame clones alone and is incomplete. The sample lists fewer than 500,000 clones, over 75% seen once, with more than 0.95% in the top ten. The data are from a study of blood T cell repertoires in COVID-19. The study recruited people aged about 18 to 95 years across around 24 US areas. This TCR was recovered from a man in his thirties or forties who had recovered from COVID-19. The sequenced sample was PBMCs or T cells enriched from blood (not recorded which). This chain joins TRBV7-8 and TRBJ1-6, with TRBD1 as a possible D gene (5 bases). This CDR3 is CASSSMGRVESPLHF. The CDR3 DNA is TGTGCCAGCAGCTCCATGGGCAGGGTGGAATCACCCCTCCACTTT.